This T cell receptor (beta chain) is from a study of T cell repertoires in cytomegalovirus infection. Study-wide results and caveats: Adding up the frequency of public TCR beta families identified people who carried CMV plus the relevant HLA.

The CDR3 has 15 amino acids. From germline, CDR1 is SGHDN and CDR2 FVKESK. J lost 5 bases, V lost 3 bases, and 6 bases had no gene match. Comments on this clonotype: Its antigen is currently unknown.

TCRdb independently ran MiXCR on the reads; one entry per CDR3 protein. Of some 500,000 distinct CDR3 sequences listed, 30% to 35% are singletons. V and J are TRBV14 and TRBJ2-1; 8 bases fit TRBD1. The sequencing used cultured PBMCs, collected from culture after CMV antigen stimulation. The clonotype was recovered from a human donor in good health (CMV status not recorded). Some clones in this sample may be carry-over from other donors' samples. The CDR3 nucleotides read TGTGCCAGCAGCCATTCCATGGGACAGGACAATGAGCAGTTCTTC. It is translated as CASSHSMGQDNEQFF.